This T cell receptor (beta chain) was documented in a study of blood T cell repertoires in COVID-19. This table comes from immunoSEQ multiplex PCR, and its TCRdb copy is limited to in-frame clones, with some not included. The table records about 110,000 clones, 70% to 85% of them present only once. Germline loops: CDR1 SGHRS, CDR2 YFSETQ. The V end was cut by 0 bases, the J end by 1 base, with 12 bases between. The CDR3 is made up of 16 amino acids. The sequenced sample consisted of peripheral blood. The source of this sequence is a woman aged 40 to 55 with acute or convalescent COVID-19. This chain connects TRBV5-1 to TRBJ2-3; D gene unclear. The CDR3 nucleotides read TGCGCCAGCAGCTTGGCGTTAGCCGAACGCACAGATACGCAGTATTTT. It yields the protein CASSLALAERTDTQYF.